The clone carrying this TCR beta chain came up once. In the source study's methods: Quantification of nucleated cells was approximated via reference gene primer amplification. TCRdb's table, derived via immunoSEQ multiplex PCR, lists solely in-frame clones and lacks some. V, J and clone size reflect that table, while D and trimming were determined from the DNA. The sample includes 150,000 to 200,000 clones, about 86% of them seen just once. CDR3 length equals 14 residues. V lost 2 bases to trimming and J lost 8 bases, with 13 bases between them. Germline V CDR1 and CDR2: SGHDT, YYEEEE. These data originate in a study of blood T cell repertoires in COVID-19. The overall study: From the United States, Italy and Spain came samples of acute and convalescent COVID-19. T cells, B-cell-depleted T cells, or PBMCs provided the cDNA or gDNA that served as material.

The sample comprised peripheral blood. The chain joins TRBV5-6 to TRBJ1-4, with a possible D match to TRBD1 (5 bases). The sequence was collected from a man in his fifties or sixties with acute or convalescent COVID-19. The CDR3: CASSFQGPGEKLFF. CDR3 DNA sequence: TGTGCCAGCAGCTTCCAAGGACCAGGGGAAAAACTGTTTTTT.